Presented here are 14 T cell receptor beta chains from one specimen sequenced in a study of cytomegalovirus exposure and HLA in healthy donors. PCR involved 60 Vbeta and 13 Jbeta primers. Assay used: immunoSEQ multiplex PCR; TCRdb lists only in-frame clones, some missing. The table records approximately 100,000 clones, roughly 71% of them present only once. The sequenced sample was PBMCs. The receptors originated from a woman aged 40 to 50 in good health and CMV-seronegative.

The table lists this clone with a count of one. The chain carries TRBV6-5 and TRBJ1-1, with TRBD1 as a possible D gene (6 bases). This CDR3 is 15 amino acids long. V was cut by 6 bases and J by 1 base, with 15 bases left in between. Germline CDR1 and CDR2: MNHEY and SVGAGI. CDR3 sequence reads: CASSRGDLRNTEAFF. CDR3 bases: TGTGCCAGCAGCAGGGGCGACCTGAGGAACACTGAAGCTTTCTTT.

This rearrangement joins TRBV7-2 to TRBJ1-5, with D uncertain. The V end lost 0 bases, the J end lost 7 bases, and 13 bases lay between the germline ends. In germline, CDR1 is SGHTA, CDR2 FQGNSA. CDR3 length: 15 residues. CDR3 sequence reads: CASSLALAGGQPQHF. The CDR3, as DNA: TGTGCCAGCAGCTTAGCGTTGGCAGGAGGCCAGCCCCAGCATTTT.

The chain uses TRBV11-2 and TRBJ2-3, with unresolved D. The germline CDR1 and CDR2 sequences are SGHAT and FQNNGV. The CDR3 is made up of 14 amino acids. V lost 6 bases, J lost 2 bases, and 12 bases lay in between. The chain's CDR3 is CASRLLYSTDTQYF. For the CDR3, the DNA is TGTGCCAGCAGGTTGTTATATTCCACAGATACGCAGTATTTT.

This clone is a singleton in its sample. This rearrangement joins TRBV5-1 to TRBJ2-7; 7 bases align to TRBD2. Trimming took 4 bases from V and 4 from J; bases not matched to a gene: 8. CDR1 and CDR2 (germline): SGHRS, YFSETQ. This CDR3 has 14 amino acids. The CDR3 DNA follows: TGCGCCAGCAGCCCCACTAGCGCTTCTTACGAGCAGTACTTC. Translated, it gives CASSPTSASYEQYF.

This clone turned up a few times. The chain has TRBV7-9 and TRBJ1-1; D is possibly TRBD1 (5 bases). The CDR3 covers 13 residues. Germline V lookup: CDR1 SEHNR, CDR2 FQNEAQ (reference sequence). Deletions cut 7 bases from V and 0 bases from J, with 9 bases between. In DNA, the CDR3 is TGTGCCAGCACACAGGTCCTGAACACTGAAGCTTTCTTT. Encoded protein: CASTQVLNTEAFF.

This rearrangement joins TRBV30 to TRBJ2-7; 9 positions agree with TRBD2. CDR3 length equals 18 residues. CDR1 and CDR2 from the germline V gene are GTSNPN and SVGIG (reference sequence). With V trimmed by 5 bases and J by 7 bases, 24 bases remained unmatched. DNA for the CDR3: TGTGCCTGGGGCCCGTTGGGAGCGGGGGGCCCTTCGGCTCGGGAGCAGTACTTC. Translating it yields CAWGPLGAGGPSAREQYF.

V is TRBV29-1 and J is TRBJ2-7; D might be TRBD2 (6 bases). V was trimmed by 3 bases and J by 6 bases, leaving 12 bases between them. The CDR3 is 12 residues long. Germline V gene lookup returns CDR1 SQVTM and CDR2 ANQGSEA. CDR3 in DNA: TGCAGCGTTGACGGCAACGGGGGCGAGCAGTACTTC. It codes for CSVDGNGGEQYF.

In this sample, this clone turned up a few times. The rearrangement links TRBV6-1 to TRBJ2-3, with 12 bases lining up with TRBD2. There are 15 residues in the CDR3. With 2 bases clipped from V and 4 bases from J, the junction kept 1 base outside the gene matches. Germline V gene data show CDR1 as MNHNS and CDR2 as SASEGT. The CDR3, as DNA: TGTGCCAGCAGTGAACTAGCGGGGGGGCCAGATACGCAGTATTTT. Translation: CASSELAGGPDTQYF.

The chain employs TRBV5-1 and TRBJ1-4; the match to TRBD1 covers 12 bases. Germline values: CDR1 SGHRS, CDR2 YFSETQ. The CDR3 sequence is 16 residues long. V lost 4 bases to trimming and J lost 5 bases; unmatched junction nucleotides: 6. CDR3 loop: CASSVGQGAENEKLFF. The CDR3 region has the DNA TGCGCCAGCAGCGTGGGACAGGGGGCGGAAAATGAAAAACTGTTTTTT.

The chain is built from TRBV7-9 and TRBJ1-2, with D hard to call. The CDR3 has 13 amino acids. Germline CDR1 reads SEHNR; CDR2 reads FQNEAQ (reference sequence). V was shortened by 2 bases and J by 6 bases, with 10 bases between the two germline ends. In DNA form, the CDR3 reads TGTGCCAGCAGCTTATTGGCGAGGGATGGCTACACCTTC. Its translation: CASSLLARDGYTF.

This chain links TRBV2 with TRBJ2-1, with 8 bases that match TRBD1. In germline, CDR1 is SNHLY, CDR2 FYNNEI. The CDR3 runs 16 residues. After removal of 8 bases from V and 3 bases from J, the junction contained 12 bases not matched to a gene. CDR3 sequence: CASVFPGTGNYNEQFF. The DNA for the CDR3 is TGTGCCAGCGTATTTCCCGGGACAGGTAACTACAATGAGCAGTTCTTC.

There are a few counts of this clone. V and J are TRBV7-3 and TRBJ2-3, with 10 bases identical to TRBD1. After removal of 5 bases from V and 3 bases from J, the junction contained 8 bases not matched to a gene. This CDR3 has 16 residues. CDR1 is SGHTA, CDR2 FQGTGA, per germline. The CDR3 spells CASSPLGDRGTDTQYF. CDR3 sequence (DNA): TGTGCCAGCAGCCCCCTGGGGGACAGGGGTACAGATACGCAGTATTTT.

The table lists this clone with a count of one. The chain recombines TRBV9 with TRBJ2-3; D is perhaps TRBD2 (6 bases). V was shortened by 0 bases and J by 4 bases, with 6 bases between the two germline ends. Germline V lookup: CDR1 SGDLS, CDR2 YYNGEE. This CDR3 spans 13 amino acids. In DNA, the CDR3 is TGTGCCAGCAGCGTAGGGGGGGCAGATACGCAGTATTTT. This sequence encodes CASSVGGADTQYF.

This chain joins TRBV6-1 and TRBJ2-3, with 9 positions matching TRBD2. V lost 1 base, J lost 3 bases, and 8 bases stayed unmatched. Germline V gene data show CDR1 as MNHNS and CDR2 as SASEGT. The length of the CDR3 is 17 residues. The CDR3 coding sequence is TGTGCCAGCAGTGAAGTCGGTGGCGGGGGGGTAACAGATACGCAGTATTTT. Encoded protein: CASSEVGGGGVTDTQYF.